A selection of T cell receptor beta chains follows, all from one sample in a study of blood T cells in healthy people across ages. TCRdb reprocessed the 5' RACE reads via MiXCR and lists one record per CDR3 protein. The sample carries about 1.8 million distinct CDR3 sequences, 49% recorded once. The source material was blood. Receptors were obtained from a woman in her thirties or forties in good health. Each CDR3 is given with its conserved first and last residue. D genes are given only for firm matches. Clone size is stated in some rows and not others, as once, few, many or a class when expanded.

d_call	v_call	clone_size	j_call	cdr3_nt	cdr3_aa
TRBD1	TRBV27	NA	TRBJ2-7	TGTGCCAGCAGTTTTCGGCTTTCAGACAGGGGTACCTACGAGCAGTACTTC	CASSFRLSDRGTYEQYF
NA	TRBV3-1	NA	TRBJ2-7	TGTGCCAGCAGCCCGTGGGGTGCGGGGTCATACAATGAGCAGTACTTC	CASSPWGAGSYNEQYF
TRBD1	TRBV10-3	few	TRBJ2-7	TGTGCCATCAGTGACGCCGGGACAGGGGGAAGATACGAGCAGTACTTC	CAISDAGTGGRYEQYF
NA	TRBV6-5	many	TRBJ2-5	TGTGCCAGCAGGGACAGACAAGAGACCCAGTACTTC	CASRDRQETQYF
NA	TRBV24-1	NA	TRBJ2-4	TGTGCCACCAGTGATACCGCGGGGCCTGGTAATAAAAACATTCAGTACTTC	CATSDTAGPGNKNIQYF
NA	TRBV29-1	NA	TRBJ2-7	TGCAGCGCCCGTGTTGGCAGGGGGGTTAGGGAGCAGTACTTC	CSARVGRGVREQYF
NA	TRBV4-3	NA	TRBJ2-5	TGCGCCAGCAGCGTTCATTTCGACAGTAAAGAGACCCAGTATTTC	CASSVHFDSKETQYF
NA	TRBV6-5	NA	TRBJ1-2	TGTGCCAGCAAACAGGGTGAAAACTATGGCTACACCTTC	CASKQGENYGYTF
NA	TRBV4-3	NA	TRBJ2-7	TGCGCCAGCAGCCCTTCGAAGGGACTCTTCTACGAGCAGTACTTC	CASSPSKGLFYEQYF
NA	TRBV5-1	few	TRBJ2-7	TGCGCCAGCAGCTATGGTTTGGGAGGCGAGCAGTACTTC	CASSYGLGGEQYF
TRBD1	TRBV4-1	NA	TRBJ1-6	TGCGCCAGCAGCGCAGGGGGCGTTATTAATTCACCCCTCCACTTT	CASSAGGVINSPLHF
NA	TRBV3-1	NA	TRBJ2-3	TGTGCCAGCAGCCTTAGCGCGGATATGACAGATACGCAGTATTTT	CASSLSADMTDTQYF
TRBD1	TRBV7-2	NA	TRBJ2-1	TGTGCCAGCAGCCACACGACAGGGCCAACCTACAATGAGCAGTTCTTC	CASSHTTGPTYNEQFF